The rows below give T cell receptor beta chains drawn from one sample of a study of cytomegalovirus exposure and HLA in healthy donors. Data came from immunoSEQ multiplex PCR; TCRdb stores just in-frame clones and leaves some out. The table has approximately 150,000 clones, about 75% seen once. Source material: PBMCs. The receptors shown here come from a man in his forties in good health and CMV-seronegative. CDR3s include the opening cysteine and the closing phenylalanine or tryptophan. The D gene is left open where the match is weak. Where a row states a size, it is once, few, many or the class of an expanded clone; other rows omit it.

clone size: -
V gene: TRBV5-1
J gene: TRBJ1-2
D gene: TRBD1
CDR3 DNA: TGCGCCAGCAGCTCTACCGGGACAGGGGGTTTTGGTGGCTACACCTTC
CDR3 protein: CASSSTGTGGFGGYTF

clone size: -
V gene: TRBV7-9
J gene: TRBJ1-3
D gene: TRBD1
CDR3 DNA: TGTGCCAGCAGCGTTACAGGGGGAGCTCTGGGTAACACCATATATTTT
CDR3 protein: CASSVTGGALGNTIYF

clone size: -
V gene: TRBV10-3
J gene: TRBJ2-1
D gene: TRBD1
CDR3 DNA: TGTGCCATCAGTAAGGGACAGCTCTACAATGAGCAGTTCTTC
CDR3 protein: CAISKGQLYNEQFF

clone size: few
V gene: TRBV6-5
J gene: TRBJ2-7
D gene: -
CDR3 DNA: TGTGCCAGCAGTTACTCTTTGGGGGGGCTCGACGAGCAGTACTTC
CDR3 protein: CASSYSLGGLDEQYF

clone size: -
V gene: TRBV28
J gene: TRBJ1-6
D gene: -
CDR3 DNA: TGTGCCAGCAATTCGAAACCCTCTGGACACCGCGATAATTCACCCCTCCACTTT
CDR3 protein: CASNSKPSGHRDNSPLHF

clone size: -
V gene: TRBV27
J gene: TRBJ2-7
D gene: -
CDR3 DNA: TGTGCCAGCAGTTCCAGGGGTGGCGAGCAGTACTTC
CDR3 protein: CASSSRGGEQYF

clone size: -
V gene: TRBV7-2
J gene: TRBJ2-2
D gene: -
CDR3 DNA: TGTGCCAGCAGTTCAGTTCTCCACACCGGGGAGCTGTTTTTT
CDR3 protein: CASSSVLHTGELFF

clone size: -
V gene: TRBV5-4
J gene: TRBJ1-6
D gene: -
CDR3 DNA: TGTGCCAGCAGCGATGGACAGACTAAGAGTTCACCCCCCCACTTT
CDR3 protein: CASSDGQTKSSPPHF

clone size: -
V gene: TRBV5-1
J gene: TRBJ2-4
D gene: -
CDR3 DNA: TGCGCCAGCAGCTTTGGAAGGGAGGAAAACATTCAGTACTTC
CDR3 protein: CASSFGREENIQYF

clone size: -
V gene: TRBV28
J gene: TRBJ2-2
D gene: -
CDR3 DNA: TGTGCCAGCAGGCTCGGGACTCAAGTCGGGGAGCTGTTTTTT
CDR3 protein: CASRLGTQVGELFF

clone size: -
V gene: TRBV7-8
J gene: TRBJ2-7
D gene: -
CDR3 DNA: TGTGCCAGCAGCTTAGCGGTCTTGTGGCAGCGATCAGACGAGCAGTACTTC
CDR3 protein: CASSLAVLWQRSDEQYF

clone size: -
V gene: TRBV7-2
J gene: TRBJ2-7
D gene: TRBD1
CDR3 DNA: TGTGCCAGCAGCGGCGCCAGGGGGCCTGATCCCTACGAGCAGTACTTC
CDR3 protein: CASSGARGPDPYEQYF

clone size: -
V gene: TRBV6-5
J gene: TRBJ2-7
D gene: -
CDR3 DNA: TGTGCCAGCAGTTACCCCGGACAGTGGGAGCAGTACTTC
CDR3 protein: CASSYPGQWEQYF

clone size: -
V gene: TRBV11-2
J gene: TRBJ2-7
D gene: TRBD2
CDR3 DNA: TGTGCCAGCAGCTCCCGGACTAGCGGGCGTAGCTCCTACGAGCAGTACTTC
CDR3 protein: CASSSRTSGRSSYEQYF

clone size: few
V gene: TRBV6-6
J gene: TRBJ2-1
D gene: -
CDR3 DNA: TGTGCCAGCAGTACCCCACAATTGCAGTTCTTC
CDR3 protein: CASSTPQLQFF

clone size: -
V gene: TRBV6-1
J gene: TRBJ2-7
D gene: -
CDR3 DNA: TGTGCCAGCAGTGGGTACCCGGACAGCTCCTACGAGCAGTACTTC
CDR3 protein: CASSGYPDSSYEQYF

clone size: -
V gene: TRBV5-1
J gene: TRBJ1-6
D gene: TRBD1
CDR3 DNA: TGCGCCAGCAGCTTCCCGGGACAGGGTACGCCGCCCCTCCACTTT
CDR3 protein: CASSFPGQGTPPLHF

clone size: -
V gene: TRBV29-1
J gene: TRBJ1-2
D gene: TRBD1
CDR3 DNA: TGCAGCGGGAGGGGACAGGCGGACTATGGCTACACCTTC
CDR3 protein: CSGRGQADYGYTF

clone size: -
V gene: TRBV6-5
J gene: TRBJ2-7
D gene: TRBD2
CDR3 DNA: TGTGCCAGCAGTTACTCGCCTAGCGGGGGGTACGAGCAGTACTTC
CDR3 protein: CASSYSPSGGYEQYF

clone size: -
V gene: TRBV19
J gene: TRBJ2-1
D gene: -
CDR3 DNA: TGTGCCAGTAGTATCGGGGGAATCGGGACGCAGTTCTTC
CDR3 protein: CASSIGGIGTQFF

clone size: once
V gene: TRBV15
J gene: TRBJ1-4
D gene: -
CDR3 DNA: TGTGCCACCAGCAGAGATTATGGGCGGGGGATTGAAAAACTGTTTTTT
CDR3 protein: CATSRDYGRGIEKLFF

clone size: -
V gene: TRBV9
J gene: TRBJ2-7
D gene: TRBD1
CDR3 DNA: TGTGCCAGCGGACCCGGGACAGGGTCCTACGAGCAGTACTTC
CDR3 protein: CASGPGTGSYEQYF

clone size: -
V gene: TRBV11-2
J gene: TRBJ2-1
D gene: -
CDR3 DNA: TGTGCCAGCAAGCCTGCGGGGTCGGGTGAGCAGTTCTTC
CDR3 protein: CASKPAGSGEQFF

clone size: few
V gene: TRBV4-2
J gene: TRBJ2-2
D gene: -
CDR3 DNA: TGTGCCATCCTGCCACAGGAGAGTACCGGGGAGCTGTTTTTT
CDR3 protein: CAILPQESTGELFF

clone size: -
V gene: TRBV28
J gene: TRBJ1-1
D gene: -
CDR3 DNA: TGTGCCAGCAGTTTAATGGGCAGGGTGACTGAAGCTTTCTTT
CDR3 protein: CASSLMGRVTEAFF

clone size: few
V gene: TRBV10-3
J gene: TRBJ2-3
D gene: TRBD2
CDR3 DNA: TGTGCCATCAGTGAAGCAGCGGGGGGATCAGATACGCAGTATTTT
CDR3 protein: CAISEAAGGSDTQYF

clone size: -
V gene: TRBV7-6
J gene: TRBJ2-7
D gene: TRBD1
CDR3 DNA: TGTGCCAGCAGCCCCTTGGGACAGGGGACCTACGAGCAGTACTTC
CDR3 protein: CASSPLGQGTYEQYF

clone size: -
V gene: TRBV27
J gene: TRBJ2-7
D gene: TRBD1
CDR3 DNA: TGTGCCAGCAGTGAGACAGGGGCCAGCTCCTACGAGCAGTACTTC
CDR3 protein: CASSETGASSYEQYF

clone size: -
V gene: TRBV7-9
J gene: TRBJ1-1
D gene: -
CDR3 DNA: TGTTCCAGCAGCCCCTTCATGACAAACAGGGTCAACACTGAAGCTTTCTTT
CDR3 protein: CSSSPFMTNRVNTEAFF